This TCR beta chain was observed in a study of regulatory T cells in long-lasting Graves disease. Study background: Graves' patients with a new diagnosis had received antithyroid drugs under 3 months.

CDR3 length: 14 residues. Germline V gives CDR1 SNHLY, CDR2 FYNNEI. V dropped 8 bases and J dropped 9 bases, with 20 bases sitting between them. This clonotype turned up a few times. The authors built TCR beta libraries using iRepertoire HTBI primers and Arm-PCR of CDR3 regions. TCRdb passed the multiplex PCR reads through MiXCR, listing each CDR3 protein once. The sample holds almost 450,000 distinct CDR3 sequences; around 15% are singletons and the top ten take 9.5% to 12%. Stated time point: newly diagnosed GD, antithyroid drugs for less than 3 months. The authors made the TCR library using RNA they extracted from PBMCs. The same sample was also studied in work on T cells in Graves' hyperthyroidism and ophthalmopathy.

The TCR was taken from a woman younger than 45 with Graves disease. The chain employs TRBV2 and TRBJ2-1; a possible D gene is TRBD2 (7 bases). The sequencing used peripheral blood mononuclear cells (PBMCs), collected at new diagnosis, from a patient treated with antithyroid drugs. The CDR3 DNA is TGTGCCAGCGGGGGGGCGGAACGGCGTGGTGAGCAGTTCTTC. Protein sequence: CASGGAERRGEQFF.